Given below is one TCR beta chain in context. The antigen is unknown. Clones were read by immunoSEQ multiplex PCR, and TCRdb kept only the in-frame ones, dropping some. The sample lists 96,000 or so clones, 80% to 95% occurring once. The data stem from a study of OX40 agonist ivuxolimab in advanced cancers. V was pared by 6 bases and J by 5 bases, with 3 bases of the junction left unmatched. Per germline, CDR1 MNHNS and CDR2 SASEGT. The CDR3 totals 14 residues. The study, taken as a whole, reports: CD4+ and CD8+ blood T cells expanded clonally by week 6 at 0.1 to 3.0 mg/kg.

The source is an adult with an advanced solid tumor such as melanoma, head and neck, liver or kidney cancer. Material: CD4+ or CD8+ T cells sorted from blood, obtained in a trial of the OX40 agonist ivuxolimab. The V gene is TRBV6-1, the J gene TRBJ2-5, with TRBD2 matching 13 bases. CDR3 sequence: CASRTSGRLETQYF. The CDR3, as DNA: TGTGCCAGCAGGACTAGCGGGAGGTTGGAGACCCAGTACTTC.